Below are 30 T cell receptor beta chains sequenced from a single sample in a study of T cell responses to AZD1222 COVID-19 vaccine (dated by TCRdb to the early 2020s). Libraries came from the immunoSEQ multiplex PCR assay. TCRdb's version of the immuneACCESS table is confined to in-frame rearrangements and falls short of the full clone set. An unresolved V gene accounts for under half of the shortfall where checked; the remainder is of unknown origin. For this sample there are about 160,000 clones; 85% to 90% appear just once. The ten top clones hold around 5.9% of the sample. The time point label here, explained by the study, means: baseline before first vaccination. The material was peripheral blood, obtained on day 0 of AZD1222 vaccination. These receptors all come from an adult in good health.

The rearrangement links TRBV4-2 to TRBJ1-1; TRBD1 is a possible D gene (5 bases). The CDR3 consists of 15 residues. The V end lost 3 bases, the J end lost 6 bases, and 17 bases lay between the germline ends. CDR1 is LGHNA, CDR2 YNFKEQ, per germline. The CDR3, as DNA: TGTGCCAGCAGCCAGGCCCCGGGACGAGAAGCTGAAGCTTTCTTT. Amino acid sequence: CASSQAPGREAEAFF.

The chain carries TRBV28 and TRBJ2-1; 8 bases agree with TRBD2. The CDR3 consists of 14 residues. The V gene's germline CDR1 is MDHEN and CDR2 SYDVKM. V was clipped by 6 bases and J by 8 bases; unmatched bases: 9. The CDR3 DNA reads TGTGCCAGCAGACCGGGACTAGTTCTCGATGAGCAGTTCTTC. This sequence encodes CASRPGLVLDEQFF.

V usage is TRBV5-1 and J usage is TRBJ2-5; perhaps TRBD1 as D (6 bases). Germline V gene lookup returns CDR1 SGHRS and CDR2 YFSETQ. CDR3 size: 14 residues. Trimming removed 4 bases at V and 4 bases at J, with 14 bases between. The CDR3 sequence: CASSRETGTETQYF. The CDR3 DNA is TGCGCCAGCAGCCGGGAAACAGGGACAGAGACCCAGTACTTC.

In DNA, the CDR3 is TGTGCCAGCAGTCGGGACTCCGGTGGGGAGACCCAGTACTTC. Translated: CASSRDSGGETQYF. This chain connects TRBV7-2 to TRBJ2-5; possible D gene TRBD2, 6 bases. Trimming removed 6 bases from V and 5 bases from J, with 16 bases in between. The CDR3 contains 14 residues. Germline V lookup: CDR1 SGHTA, CDR2 FQGNSA.

The chain employs TRBV10-3 and TRBJ1-5, with TRBD1 matching 8 bases. Per the germline V gene, CDR1 is ENHRY and CDR2 is SYGVKD. J gave up 5 bases and V 6 bases, and 12 bases lay outside the gene matches. This CDR3 contains 16 residues. The CDR3 DNA is TGTGCCATCAGCCCCCGGGGGACAGGTGGCGATCAGCCCCAGCATTTT. Translating it yields CAISPRGTGGDQPQHF.

A single count supports this clone. V is TRBV20-1 and J is TRBJ1-4; the D is unclear. V gave up 7 bases and J gave up 5 bases, with 8 bases separating them. Germline lookup yields CDR1 DFQATT and CDR2 SNEGSKA (reference sequence). The CDR3 has 11 amino acids. The CDR3 reads CSVSENEKLFF. The CDR3 nucleotides are TGCAGTGTATCGGAGAATGAAAAACTGTTTTTT.

The chain links TRBV4-3 to TRBJ1-2; D call uncertain. This CDR3 region has 16 residues. Germline V gives CDR1 LGHNA, CDR2 YSLEER. V was pared by 0 bases and J by 6 bases, with 17 bases between. DNA for the CDR3: TGCGCCAGCAGCCAAGATTTACTTCTTGCTACCAATGGCTACACCTTC. Protein product: CASSQDLLLATNGYTF.

The V gene is TRBV28, the J gene TRBJ1-2; D is unclear. Germline-derived CDR1 and CDR2 are MDHEN and SYDVKM. The CDR3 loop spans 14 amino acids. Trimming shortened V by 7 bases and J by 1 base, and 13 bases separated the two germline ends. The chain's CDR3 is CASTKTVGNYGYTF. In nucleotides, the CDR3 is TGTGCCAGCACCAAAACGGTTGGTAACTATGGCTACACCTTC.

This clone was found once. The rearrangement joins TRBV5-6 to TRBJ1-2, with a weak D call TRBD1 (6 bases). The CDR3 totals 12 residues. Between the trimmed V and J ends, which lost 0 bases and 12 bases, there was a span of 12 bases. Germline V gene sequence: CDR1 SGHDT, CDR2 YYEEEE. Written as DNA, the CDR3 is TGTGCCAGCAGCTTGGGCGTCAGGGGAGACACCTTC. Translating it yields CASSLGVRGDTF.

This rearrangement joins TRBV19 to TRBJ2-1; D is possibly TRBD2 (5 bases). The CDR3 extends over 14 amino acids. The germline gives CDR1 LNHDA, CDR2 SQIVND (reference sequence). The V gene lost 7 bases and the J gene lost 2 bases, with 12 bases spanning the gap. The CDR3 bases are TGTGCCAGTACCCCACCCGGGGCCTACAATGAGCAGTTCTTC. It encodes CASTPPGAYNEQFF.

This sequence joins TRBV6-2 or TRBV6-3 and TRBJ1-2; no clear D gene. Trimming took off 2 bases at V and 6 bases at J, with 13 bases between the two ends. The CDR3 extends over 14 amino acids. Germline loops: CDR1 MNHEY, CDR2 SVGEGT. CDR3: CASSYPGVSDGYTF. The CDR3 region has the DNA TGTGCCAGCAGTTACCCCGGAGTTTCGGATGGCTACACCTTC.

CDR3 in amino acids: CAWSETGVANYGYTF. The CDR3 DNA follows: TGTGCCTGGAGTGAGACCGGGGTAGCTAACTATGGCTACACCTTC. This chain links TRBV30 with TRBJ1-2; D unclear. The CDR3 covers 15 residues. V lost 1 base, J lost 0 bases, and 12 bases lay in between. Germline assignment: CDR1 GTSNPN and CDR2 SVGIG (reference sequence).

The V gene is TRBV7-2, the J gene TRBJ1-3; a possible D gene is TRBD1 (6 bases). This CDR3 region has 15 residues. Germline V gene sequence: CDR1 SGHTA, CDR2 FQGNSA. V lost 3 bases and J lost 4, with 13 bases in between. The CDR3 DNA reads TGTGCCAGCAGCTTGTACTACAGGGCCGGAAACACCATATATTTT. The encoded protein is CASSLYYRAGNTIYF. Drawing the rest from reference TRBV7-2 and TRBJ1-3, the complete variable domain is GAGVSQSPSNKVTEKGKDVELRCDPISGHTALYWYRQSLGQGLEFLIYFQGNSAPDKSGLPSDRFSAERTGGSVSTLTIQRTQQEDSAVYLCASSLYYRAGNTIYFGEGSWLTVV.

This clone was counted only a few times. The chain combines TRBV7-9 with TRBJ2-7; D not certain. This CDR3 is 13 amino acids long. The V gene lost 1 base and the J gene lost 2 bases, with 6 bases spanning the gap. Germline CDR1 reads SEHNR; CDR2 reads FQNEAQ (reference sequence). The CDR3 protein is CASSLGSTYEQYF. DNA of the CDR3: TGTGCCAGCAGCTTAGGCAGTACCTACGAGCAGTACTTC.

The J gene is TRBJ1-6, the V gene TRBV2, with D possibly matching TRBD1 (5 bases). V was pared by 1 base and J by 10 bases, with 14 bases between. Germline assignment: CDR1 SNHLY and CDR2 FYNNEI. The CDR3 loop spans 15 amino acids. The CDR3 reads CASSEGALWDSPLHF. The CDR3 nucleotides read TGTGCCAGCAGTGAAGGGGCCCTTTGGGACTCACCCCTCCACTTT.

This chain links TRBV11-2 with TRBJ1-2, with TRBD1 matching over 8 bases. The CDR3 has 17 residues. The germline V gene has CDR1 SGHAT and CDR2 FQNNGV. V lost 5 bases, J lost 1 base, and 12 bases stayed unmatched. In DNA form, the CDR3 reads TGTGCCAGCAGCCCGGGACAGGATACCCCTATTAACTATGGCTACACCTTC. It translates to CASSPGQDTPINYGYTF.

V gene TRBV24-1 combines with J gene TRBJ2-1, with TRBD2 matching 7 bases. V dropped 4 bases and J dropped 6; count of bases not matched to a gene: 5. Germline-derived CDR1 and CDR2 are KGHDR and SFDVKD. There are 14 residues in the CDR3. DNA of the CDR3: TGTGCCACCAGTGACCCCGGACTAGGCAATGAGCAGTTCTTC. It specifies CATSDPGLGNEQFF.

The V gene is TRBV12-5, the J gene TRBJ1-2; TRBD1 agrees at 9 bases. After removal of 0 bases from V and 3 bases from J, the junction contained 8 bases not matched to a gene. The CDR3 runs to 17 residues. Per germline, CDR1 LGHNT and CDR2 FRNRAP. The CDR3 coding sequence is TGTGCTAGTGGTTTGGTTTTGGGGACAGGGTTTGACTATGGCTACACCTTC. Translating gives CASGLVLGTGFDYGYTF.

This chain connects TRBV29-1 to TRBJ1-1; no clear D. The ends were cut back, 4 bases at V and 5 bases at J, with 11 bases in the middle. This CDR3 is built from 12 residues. The germline V gene has CDR1 SQVTM and CDR2 ANQGSEA. The CDR3 region is CSVAPVGTEAFF. DNA of the CDR3: TGCAGCGTTGCCCCAGTGGGGACTGAAGCTTTCTTT.

The chain uses TRBV13 and TRBJ1-4, with D possibly matching TRBD1 (5 bases). V lost 1 base and J lost 0, with 9 bases in between. CDR3 length equals 16 residues. CDR1 is PRHDT and CDR2 is FYEKMQ in the germline V gene (reference sequence). CDR3 amino acids: CASSLAGPATNEKLFF. The CDR3 nucleotides are TGTGCCAGCAGCTTAGCGGGGCCCGCAACTAATGAAAAACTGTTTTTT.

V and J are TRBV6-6 and TRBJ1-1, with a tentative D call TRBD1 (5 bases). Germline V lookup: CDR1 MNHNY, CDR2 SVGAGI (reference sequence). V lost 8 bases and J 5 bases, leaving 9 bases between the germline ends. The CDR3 sequence is 11 residues long. The CDR3 sequence is CASGRGTEAFF. The DNA for the CDR3 is TGTGCCAGCGGGAGGGGTACTGAAGCTTTCTTT.

This chain joins TRBV4-1 and TRBJ1-4; the D is unclear. V was cut by 4 bases and J by 0 bases, with 15 bases left in between. The CDR3 runs 17 residues. CDR1 and CDR2 from the germline V gene are MGHRA and YSYEKL. The DNA for the CDR3 is TGCGCCAGCAGCCGCAGCCCCCCGACATCAACTAATGAAAAACTGTTTTTT. Amino acids: CASSRSPPTSTNEKLFF.

The V call is TRBV29-1, the J call TRBJ1-1; D is unclear. V lost 4 bases, J lost 4 bases, and 16 bases lay in between. The CDR3 has 14 amino acids. From germline, CDR1 is SQVTM and CDR2 ANQGSEA. This chain's CDR3 is CSVVVGNGGTEAFF. In DNA, the CDR3 is TGCAGCGTTGTGGTGGGGAATGGTGGCACTGAAGCTTTCTTT.

This chain uses TRBV2 with TRBJ1-5; 7 nucleotides align to TRBD1. Per germline, CDR1 SNHLY and CDR2 FYNNEI. V shed 6 bases and J 3 bases; nucleotides not matched to a gene: 8. CDR3 length: 15 residues. The CDR3 sequence is CASSPRTGDNQPQHF. The DNA of the CDR3 is TGTGCCAGCAGCCCAAGGACAGGAGACAATCAGCCCCAGCATTTT.

This chain uses TRBV11-1 with TRBJ2-1; perhaps TRBD2 as D (5 bases). Trimming took 5 bases from V and 4 from J, leaving 12 bases between them. There are 14 residues in the CDR3. Germline-derived CDR1 and CDR2 are SGHAT and FQDESV (reference sequence). As DNA, the CDR3 is TGTGCCAGCAGCGACTCCGGGAAATACAATGAGCAGTTCTTC. This codes for CASSDSGKYNEQFF.

This clone has more than one count but fewer than ten. V gene TRBV5-5 combines with J gene TRBJ1-1; D is unclear. The CDR3 is 14 residues long. Germline CDR1 and CDR2: SGHKS and YYEKEE (reference sequence). V was pared by 0 bases and J by 11 bases, with 17 bases between. CDR3 protein: CASSLVADTSRAFF. The CDR3, as DNA: TGTGCCAGCAGCTTGGTGGCGGATACCTCTCGGGCTTTCTTT.

The chain is built from TRBV5-6 and TRBJ1-4; no definite D call. V dropped 1 base and J dropped 3 bases, with 7 bases sitting between them. This CDR3 has 14 amino acids. Per the germline V gene, CDR1 is SGHDT and CDR2 is YYEEEE. DNA for the CDR3: TGTGCCAGCAGCTTGTGGCAGGCTAATGAAAAACTGTTTTTT. Its translation is CASSLWQANEKLFF.

V usage is TRBV11-1 and J usage is TRBJ2-5; no firm D call. The CDR3 contains 12 residues. V was shortened by 1 base and J by 5 bases, with 5 bases between the two germline ends. Germline V CDR1 and CDR2: SGHAT, FQDESV (reference sequence). The CDR3 nucleotides read TGTGCCAGCAGCTTAGTGAGTGAGACCCAGTACTTC. The encoded protein is CASSLVSETQYF.

This chain links TRBV7-2 with TRBJ1-1; 10 nucleotides line up with TRBD1. V lost 2 bases and J lost 7; bases outside the gene matches: 7. This CDR3 spans 15 amino acids. From germline, CDR1 is SGHTA and CDR2 FQGNSA. The CDR3 nucleotides are TGTGCCAGCAGCTTATCGGGACAGGGGCAGGGTGAAGCTTTCTTT. This sequence encodes CASSLSGQGQGEAFF.

This clone was recorded once. The rearrangement joins TRBV5-4 to TRBJ1-2, with a tentative D call TRBD1 (5 bases). The ends were cut back, 0 bases at V and 5 bases at J, with 17 bases in the middle. The CDR3 sequence is 16 residues long. Germline assignment: CDR1 SGHNT and CDR2 YYREEE (reference sequence). CDR3 in DNA: TGTGCCAGCAGCTTGGCCGTGTCGGGGGATAGGTATGGCTACACCTTC. It specifies CASSLAVSGDRYGYTF.